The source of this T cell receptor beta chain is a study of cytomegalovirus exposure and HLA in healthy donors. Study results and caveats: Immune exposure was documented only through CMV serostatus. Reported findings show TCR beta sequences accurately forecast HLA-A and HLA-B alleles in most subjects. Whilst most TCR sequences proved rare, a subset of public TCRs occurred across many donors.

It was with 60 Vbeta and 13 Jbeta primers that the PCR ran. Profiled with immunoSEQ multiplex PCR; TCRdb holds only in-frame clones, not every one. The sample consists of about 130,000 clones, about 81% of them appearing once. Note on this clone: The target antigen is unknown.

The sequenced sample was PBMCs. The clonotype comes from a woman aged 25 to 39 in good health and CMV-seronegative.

The CDR3 nucleotides read TGCAGCGTCACCGGGACAGGGGCCGATACGCAGTATTTT. Its protein is CSVTGTGADTQYF. V usage is TRBV29-1 and J usage is TRBJ2-3; 10 nucleotides match TRBD1. This CDR3 is built from 13 residues. Germline V gene lookup returns CDR1 SQVTM and CDR2 ANQGSEA. J was trimmed by 6 bases and V by 6 bases; bases with no gene match: 6.